The 23 T cell receptor beta chains below all came from one sample that was sequenced in a study of T cell responses to AZD1222 COVID-19 vaccine. The data were produced by immunoSEQ multiplex PCR, yet TCRdb's version contains in-frame clones alone and is incomplete. The sample lists 150,000 to 200,000 clones; around 94% were seen once. This specimen consisted of peripheral blood, obtained on day 0 of AZD1222 vaccination. Source of these receptors: an adult in good health.

The rearrangement links TRBV2 to TRBJ2-5, with a tentative D call TRBD2 (7 bases). This CDR3 has 16 amino acids. V was shortened by 4 bases and J by 1 base, with 16 bases between the two germline ends. Per germline, CDR1 SNHLY and CDR2 FYNNEI. The CDR3 nucleotides read TGTGCCAGCAGTGGCGCGGGGGCCGAATTCCAAGAGACCCAGTACTTC. Amino acids: CASSGAGAEFQETQYF.

A remark on this clone: One end of the junction varies from germline; a read error may be responsible. The rearrangement links TRBV23-1 to TRBJ1-6; D unresolved. TRBV23-1 is annotated as an ORF whose role is uncertain. CDR3 length: 10 residues. The CDR3 sequence: CASSQPDPSF. CDR3 nucleotide sequence: TGCGCCAGCAGTCAACCGGACCCCTCGTTT.

The genes are TRBV6-1 and TRBJ1-1; no firm D call. Germline V gene lookup returns CDR1 MNHNS and CDR2 SASEGT. V was shortened by 1 base and J by 4 bases, with 13 bases between the two germline ends. This CDR3 is built from 15 residues. The CDR3 region is CASSEGVWWGTEAFF. The CDR3 nucleotides read TGTGCCAGCAGTGAAGGGGTTTGGTGGGGCACTGAAGCTTTCTTT.

The V call is TRBV6-6, the J call TRBJ1-2; 7 bases line up with TRBD1. V lost 7 bases and J lost 5; bases outside the gene matches: 10. Germline assignment: CDR1 MNHNY and CDR2 SVGAGI (reference sequence). The CDR3 is made up of 14 amino acids. CDR3 in DNA: TGTGCCAGCACTTTCGGGCAGGGGGGTTATGGCTACACCTTC. Its translation is CASTFGQGGYGYTF.

DNA for the CDR3: TGCGCCAGCAGAAGACGAGGTCCCCAGGGGGGCGGAAACACCATATATTTT. Translated, it gives CASRRRGPQGGGNTIYF. V and J are TRBV23-1 and TRBJ1-3; 7 bases fit TRBD1. TRBV23-1 is an ORF; its function is uncertain. The ends lost 6 bases at V and 4 bases at J; junction bases unmatched: 15. The CDR3 is 17 amino acids.

This chain connects TRBV11-2 to TRBJ1-1; D is perhaps TRBD1 (6 bases). The CDR3 sequence is 15 residues long. V was trimmed by 0 bases and J by 4 bases, leaving 12 bases between them. Germline assignment: CDR1 SGHAT and CDR2 FQNNGV. CDR3 sequence (DNA): TGTGCCAGCAGCTTAGATCCGGGGGGCACCACTGAAGCTTTCTTT. Translated: CASSLDPGGTTEAFF.

V is TRBV14 and J is TRBJ1-2; 7 positions agree with TRBD1. CDR1 SGHDN and CDR2 FVKESK come from the germline V gene. This CDR3 is built from 14 residues. V shed 1 base, J shed 4 bases, and the junction held 3 bases outside the gene matches. CDR3 sequence reads: CASSQGQGGYGYTF. In DNA, the CDR3 is TGTGCCAGCAGCCAAGGACAGGGCGGCTATGGCTACACCTTC.

The chain is built from TRBV23-1 and TRBJ1-2; no reliable D call. TRBV23-1 is classed as an ORF, of uncertain function. The CDR3 length is 11 residues. The V gene lost 5 bases and the J gene lost 3 bases, with 4 bases spanning the gap. CDR3 coding DNA: TGCGCCAGCAGTTCTCACTATGGCTACACCTTC. Translated: CASSSHYGYTF.

The J gene is TRBJ2-5, the V gene TRBV14; the match to TRBD2 covers 12 bases. Germline CDR1 and CDR2: SGHDN and FVKESK. This CDR3 region has 18 residues. V shed 4 bases and J 0 bases; nucleotides not matched to a gene: 9. CDR3 in DNA: TGTGCCAGCAGCCCCCGACTAGCGGGGGTACCGTACCAAGAGACCCAGTACTTC. This gives the protein CASSPRLAGVPYQETQYF.

This rearrangement joins TRBV5-1 to TRBJ1-2; TRBD1 aligns across 8 bases. The CDR3 loop spans 14 amino acids. With 3 bases clipped from V and 3 bases from J, the junction kept 4 bases outside the gene matches. Germline V gene sequence: CDR1 SGHRS, CDR2 YFSETQ. As DNA, the CDR3 is TGCGCCAGCAGCTCGGACAGGGTCGACTATGGCTACACCTTC. This sequence encodes CASSSDRVDYGYTF.

The chain uses TRBV10-3 and TRBJ1-5, with D perhaps matching TRBD1 (6 bases). Trimming cost V 5 bases and J 0 bases, with 11 bases left between them. Germline V CDR1 and CDR2: ENHRY, SYGVKD. CDR3 length: 15 residues. The DNA of the CDR3 is TGTGCCATCAGTAGAGAACAGGGTAGCAATCAGCCCCAGCATTTT. Residues: CAISREQGSNQPQHF.

This chain uses TRBV7-2 with TRBJ2-1; D might be TRBD2 (6 bases). Trimming removed 4 bases at V and 9 bases at J, with 19 bases between. This CDR3 spans 15 amino acids. Per the germline V gene, CDR1 is SGHTA and CDR2 is FQGNSA. The DNA of the CDR3 is TGTGCCAGCAGCTCGTCAAGCGGGCATACCAGTGAGCAGTTCTTC. The encoded protein is CASSSSSGHTSEQFF.

The rearrangement uses TRBV9 and TRBJ1-1, with 8 positions matching TRBD1. V trimming: 2 bases; J trimming: 4 bases; junction bases outside the gene matches: 10. Germline assignment: CDR1 SGDLS and CDR2 YYNGEE. The CDR3 runs 16 residues. The CDR3 DNA reads TGTGCCAGCAGCGTGAGAGGGCAGGGGGCGATCACTGAAGCTTTCTTT. Translated, it gives CASSVRGQGAITEAFF. The whole variable domain, filled in from reference TRBV9 and TRBJ1-1, reads DSGVTQTPKHLITATGQRVTLRCSPRSGDLSVYWYQQSLDQGLQFLIQYYNGEERAKGNILERFSAQQFPDLHSELNLSSLELGDSALYFCASSVRGQGAITEAFFGQGTRLTVV.

This rearrangement joins TRBV11-2 to TRBJ1-2, with D uncertain. The ends were cut back, 3 bases at V and 4 bases at J, with 9 bases in the middle. The CDR3 runs to 13 residues. Germline CDR1 and CDR2: SGHAT and FQNNGV. CDR3 bases: TGTGCCAGCAGCTTCGACGGACCCTATGGCTACACCTTC. This translates into CASSFDGPYGYTF. Full variable domain (outside the CDR3, taken from reference TRBV11-2 and TRBJ1-2): EAGVAQSPRYKIIEKRQSVAFWCNPISGHATLYWYQQILGQGPKLLIQFQNNGVVDDSQLPKDRFSAERLKGVDSTLKIQPAKLEDSAVYLCASSFDGPYGYTFGSGTRLTVV.

The chain is built from TRBV10-3 and TRBJ1-2; D might be TRBD1 (5 bases). Germline-derived CDR1 and CDR2 are ENHRY and SYGVKD. This CDR3 has 13 amino acids. V was trimmed by 0 bases and J by 7 bases, leaving 9 bases between them. The CDR3 DNA is TGTGCCATCAGTGAGTCCAGGGAGGGTGGCTACACCTTC. Its protein product is CAISESREGGYTF.

J is TRBJ2-3 and V is TRBV7-9; D possibly corresponds to TRBD2 (7 bases). The V end was cut by 3 bases, the J end by 1 base, with 14 bases between. This CDR3 contains 16 residues. The V gene's germline CDR1 is SEHNR and CDR2 FQNEAQ (reference sequence). CDR3 in amino acids: CASSFLGGPGTDTQYF. CDR3 coding DNA: TGTGCCAGCAGCTTTCTCGGGGGGCCGGGCACAGATACGCAGTATTTT.

V gene TRBV14 combines with J gene TRBJ2-7, with 8 bases that match TRBD1. V was pared by 5 bases and J by 4 bases, with 4 bases of the junction left unmatched. This CDR3 region has 13 residues. Germline-derived CDR1 and CDR2 are SGHDN and FVKESK. The CDR3 DNA is TGTGCCAGCAGCATCAACAGGGGGTACGAGCAGTACTTC. Protein sequence: CASSINRGYEQYF. Full variable domain (remainder filled in from reference TRBV14 and TRBJ2-7): EAGVTQFPSHSVIEKGQTVTLRCDPISGHDNLYWYRRVMGKEIKFLLHFVKESKQDESGMPNNRFLAERTGGTYSTLKVQPAELEDSGVYFCASSINRGYEQYFGPGTRLTVT.

The rearrangement joins TRBV28 to TRBJ1-5; D is unresolved. Germline CDR1 MDHEN, CDR2 SYDVKM. The CDR3 is 12 amino acids. Trimming cost V 5 bases and J 7 bases, with 9 bases left between them. The CDR3 nucleotides are TGTGCCAGCAGTAGCCGGAGACAGCCCCAGCATTTT. This sequence encodes CASSSRRQPQHF.

The chain links TRBV7-2 to TRBJ1-5; D not certain. The CDR3 covers 13 residues. V lost 3 bases and J lost 6, with 9 bases in between. The germline V gene has CDR1 SGHTA and CDR2 FQGNSA. The CDR3 is CASSLTSGQPQHF. DNA for the CDR3: TGTGCCAGCAGCTTGACGTCCGGTCAGCCCCAGCATTTT.

The V gene is TRBV11-1, the J gene TRBJ1-1; D gene uncertain. Trimming removed 3 bases from V and 1 base from J, with 6 bases in between. The V gene's germline CDR1 is SGHAT and CDR2 FQDESV (reference sequence). CDR3 length: 13 residues. CDR3: CASSFIRNTEAFF. As DNA, the CDR3 is TGTGCCAGCAGCTTTATCCGGAACACTGAAGCTTTCTTT.

The genes are TRBV3-1 (or the pseudogene TRBV3-2) and TRBJ1-2; a possible D gene is TRBD1 (6 bases). The CDR3 loop spans 15 amino acids. The germline V gene has CDR1 LGHDT and CDR2 YNNKEL (reference sequence). The V end lost 5 bases, the J end lost 6 bases, and 19 bases lay between the germline ends. DNA for the CDR3: TGTGCCAGCAGCAACCGGGGGCGAGTATTTGATGGCTACACCTTC. Its protein is CASSNRGRVFDGYTF.

The rearrangement links TRBV6-6 to TRBJ2-7; 7 bases line up with TRBD1. The germline V gene has CDR1 MNHNY and CDR2 SVGAGI (reference sequence). The ends lost 0 bases at V and 5 bases at J; junction bases unmatched: 4. This CDR3 comprises 14 residues. CDR3 residues: CASSYSGTVHEQYF. The CDR3, as DNA: TGTGCCAGCAGTTACTCTGGGACAGTACACGAGCAGTACTTC.

The rearrangement joins TRBV10-1 to TRBJ2-7; 8 bases line up with TRBD1. Unmatched junction bases numbered 7, after V lost 3 bases and J lost 6 bases. CDR3 length: 14 amino acids. CDR1 is WNHNN, CDR2 SYGVQD, per germline (reference sequence). CDR3 in amino acids: CASSDVQGASEQYF. The DNA for the CDR3 is TGCGCCAGCAGTGATGTCCAGGGGGCCAGCGAGCAGTACTTC.